Listed below are T cell receptor beta chains from one sample, sequenced in a study of PD-1 blockade in mismatch repair-deficient tumors. Sequencing used immunoSEQ multiplex PCR; TCRdb keeps in-frame clones, though not all of them. In the table there are 120,000 or so clones, about 88% of which are singletons. Here the sequenced sample was peripheral blood, taken 44 weeks after starting pembrolizumab. These receptors all come from an adult with mismatch repair-deficient cancer. Each CDR3 is given with its conserved first and last residue. The D gene is left open where the match is weak. Rows give clone size only sometimes, using once, few, many, or a class for an expanded clone.

j_call clone_size v_call d_call cdr3_aa cdr3_nt
TRBJ2-1 . TRBV6-1 TRBD1 CASSELWTGAYNEQFF TGTGCCAGCAGTGAATTATGGACAGGGGCCTACAATGAGCAGTTCTTC
TRBJ1-2 once TRBV7-2 . CASSPRELDGYTF TGTGCCAGCAGCCCCAGAGAATTGGATGGCTACACCTTC
TRBJ1-2 . TRBV11-2 . CASSLTRVKGGYTF TGTGCCAGCAGCTTAACACGGGTGAAGGGTGGCTACACCTTC
TRBJ2-3 . TRBV11-2 . CASSLEPRWGGTDTQYF TGTGCCAGCAGCTTAGAACCTAGATGGGGGGGCACAGATACGCAGTATTTT
TRBJ2-3 few TRBV19 . CASRSGGSTDTQYF TGTGCCAGTCGTAGTGGGGGAAGCACAGATACGCAGTATTTT
TRBJ2-3 . TRBV5-6 TRBD1 CASSLSGTGGADTQYF TGTGCCAGCAGCTTGTCCGGGACAGGGGGCGCAGATACGCAGTATTTT
TRBJ1-5 . TRBV2 . CASSEASNNQPQHF TGTGCCAGCAGTGAAGCGTCCAACAATCAGCCCCAGCATTTT
TRBJ2-3 . TRBV11-3 TRBD1 CASSDRGQSTDTQYF TGTGCCAGCAGTGATAGGGGGCAGAGCACAGATACGCAGTATTTT
TRBJ2-2 . TRBV12-5 TRBD2 CASGLAVLAGERPGELFF TGTGCTAGTGGTTTGGCAGTACTAGCGGGAGAAAGGCCCGGGGAGCTGTTTTTT
TRBJ2-7 . TRBV30 TRBD1 CAWSGGRQGIYEQYF TGTGCCTGGAGTGGAGGAAGACAGGGAATCTACGAGCAGTACTTC
TRBJ2-2 few TRBV11-3 . CASSLREVGELFF TGTGCCAGCAGCTTGAGGGAAGTCGGGGAGCTGTTTTTT
TRBJ2-5 once TRBV2 TRBD1 CASSWTGGGETQYF TGTGCCAGCAGTTGGACAGGGGGGGGAGAGACCCAGTACTTC
TRBJ2-2 few TRBV7-9 . CASIESRNTGELFF TGTGCCAGCATCGAAAGCAGGAACACCGGGGAGCTGTTTTTT